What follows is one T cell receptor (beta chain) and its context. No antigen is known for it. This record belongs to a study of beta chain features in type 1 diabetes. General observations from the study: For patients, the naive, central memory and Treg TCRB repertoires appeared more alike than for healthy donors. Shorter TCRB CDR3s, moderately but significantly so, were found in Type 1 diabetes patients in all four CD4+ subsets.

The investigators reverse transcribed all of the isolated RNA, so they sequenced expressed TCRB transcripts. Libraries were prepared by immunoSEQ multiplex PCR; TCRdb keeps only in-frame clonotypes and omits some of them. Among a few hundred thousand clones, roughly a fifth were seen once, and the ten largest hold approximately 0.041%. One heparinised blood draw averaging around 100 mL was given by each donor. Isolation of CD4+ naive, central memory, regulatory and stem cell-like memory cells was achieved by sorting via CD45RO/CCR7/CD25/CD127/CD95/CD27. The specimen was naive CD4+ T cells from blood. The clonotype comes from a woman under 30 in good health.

The CDR3 region is CASEGTGENEQYF. The CDR3 coding sequence is TGTGCCAGCGAAGGGACGGGAGAAAACGAGCAGTACTTC. The J gene is TRBJ2-7, the V gene TRBV6-5; possible D gene TRBD2, 6 bases. The V gene's germline CDR1 is MNHEY and CDR2 SVGAGI. This CDR3 spans 13 amino acids. The V end was cut by 8 bases, the J end by 5 bases, with 16 bases between.